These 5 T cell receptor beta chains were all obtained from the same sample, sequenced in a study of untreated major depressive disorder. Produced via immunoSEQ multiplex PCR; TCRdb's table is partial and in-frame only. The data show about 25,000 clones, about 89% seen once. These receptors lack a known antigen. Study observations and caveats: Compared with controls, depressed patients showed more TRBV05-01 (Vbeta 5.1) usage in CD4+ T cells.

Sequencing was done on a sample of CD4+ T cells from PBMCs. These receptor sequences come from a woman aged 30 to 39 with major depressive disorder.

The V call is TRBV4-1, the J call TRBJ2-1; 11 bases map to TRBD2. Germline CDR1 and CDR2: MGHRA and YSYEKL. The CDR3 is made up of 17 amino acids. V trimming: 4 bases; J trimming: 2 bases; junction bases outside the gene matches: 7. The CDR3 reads CASSRDSGGATYNEQFF. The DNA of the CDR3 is TGCGCCAGCAGCCGTGATAGCGGGGGGGCAACCTACAATGAGCAGTTCTTC.

As DNA, the CDR3 is TGTGCCAGCAGCTCAACTAGGACAGATACGCAGTATTTT. Encoded protein: CASSSTRTDTQYF. The chain is built from TRBV7-9 and TRBJ2-3; possibly TRBD2 for D (5 bases). Germline assignment: CDR1 SEHNR and CDR2 FQNEAQ (reference sequence). V was pared by 4 bases and J by 3 bases, with 8 bases between. The CDR3 has 13 residues.

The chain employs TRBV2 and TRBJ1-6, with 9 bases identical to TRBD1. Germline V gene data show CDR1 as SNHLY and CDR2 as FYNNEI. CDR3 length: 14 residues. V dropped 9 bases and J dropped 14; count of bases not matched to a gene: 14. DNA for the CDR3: TGTGCCAGTTCAGGGGGAAAAACAGGGGGCACCCTCCACTTT. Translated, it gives CASSGGKTGGTLHF.

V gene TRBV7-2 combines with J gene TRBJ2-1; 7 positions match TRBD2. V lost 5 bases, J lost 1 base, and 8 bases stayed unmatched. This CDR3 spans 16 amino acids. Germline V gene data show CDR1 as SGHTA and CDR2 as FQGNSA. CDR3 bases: TGTGCCAGCAGCGCGCGGACTAGTTCTTCCTACAATGAGCAGTTCTTC. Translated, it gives CASSARTSSSYNEQFF.

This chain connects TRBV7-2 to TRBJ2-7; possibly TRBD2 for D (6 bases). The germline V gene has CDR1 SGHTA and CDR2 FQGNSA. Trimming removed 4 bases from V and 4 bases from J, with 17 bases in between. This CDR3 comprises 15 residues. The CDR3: CASSSPGLAKYEQYF. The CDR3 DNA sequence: TGTGCCAGCAGCTCGCCGGGACTGGCGAAGTACGAGCAGTACTTC. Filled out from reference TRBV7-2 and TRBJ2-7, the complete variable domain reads GAGVSQSPSNKVTEKGKDVELRCDPISGHTALYWYRQSLGQGLEFLIYFQGNSAPDKSGLPSDRFSAERTGGSVSTLTIQRTQQEDSAVYLCASSSPGLAKYEQYFGPGTRLTVT.